This is a list of T cell receptor beta chains from one sample in a study of shared clonotypes between healthy human individuals. Sequenced by immunoSEQ multiplex PCR; TCRdb stores in-frame clones only, minus some. Here the sample spans about 2,500,000 clones, around 90% being singletons. The specimen sequenced was naive CD4+ T cells sorted from blood. All receptors come from a man aged 18 to 29 in good health. Each CDR3 is given with its conserved first and last residue. D genes are given only for firm matches. The size of a clone is reported for some rows only, either as once, few or many, or as a class for expanded clones.

d_gene	abundance	v_gene	len	j_gene	CDR3aa	CDR3nt
.	.	TRBV7-9	15	TRBJ1-3	CASSPDRPSGNTIYF	TGTGCCAGCAGCCCAGACAGACCTTCTGGAAACACCATATATTTT
TRBD1	.	TRBV9	19	TRBJ1-4	CASSALPGQGVGTNEKLFF	TGTGCCAGCAGCGCCCTACCGGGACAGGGAGTAGGTACTAATGAAAAACTGTTTTTT
.	.	TRBV2	12	TRBJ2-7	CASIEQGSEQYF	TGTGCCAGCATCGAGCAGGGCAGCGAGCAGTACTTC
.	few	TRBV18	12	TRBJ2-7	CASSGSSYEQYF	TGTGCCAGCTCCGGTTCGTCCTACGAGCAGTACTTC
TRBD1	.	TRBV5-6	15	TRBJ2-2	CASSLWDRNTGELFF	TGTGCCAGCAGCTTGTGGGACAGAAACACCGGGGAGCTGTTTTTT
TRBD2	.	TRBV5-6	15	TRBJ2-3	CASSWTIAGEDTQYF	TGTGCCAGCAGCTGGACGATAGCGGGGGAGGATACGCAGTATTTT
.	.	TRBV2	14	TRBJ2-5	CASTLRQGGETQYF	TGTGCCAGCACCTTACGACAGGGAGGAGAGACCCAGTACTTC
TRBD1	.	TRBV7-6	16	TRBJ2-1	CASSLGTGVSYNEQFF	TGTGCCAGCAGCTTGGGGACAGGGGTCTCCTACAATGAGCAGTTCTTC
.	.	TRBV7-2	15	TRBJ2-4	CASSELSLAKNIQYF	TGTGCCAGCAGCGAACTTTCACTAGCCAAAAACATTCAGTACTTC
.	.	TRBV6-5	15	TRBJ1-1	CASSRYYGKNTEAFF	TGTGCCAGCAGCCGCTATTATGGAAAGAACACTGAAGCTTTCTTT
TRBD2	.	TRBV25-1	13	TRBJ2-7	CASGTSGSYEQYF	TGTGCCAGCGGGACTAGCGGCTCCTACGAGCAGTACTTC
.	.	TRBV15	17	TRBJ2-5	CATSREILALHGETQYF	TGTGCCACCAGCAGAGAGATACTAGCCTTACATGGAGAGACCCAGTACTTC
.	once	TRBV12-5	15	TRBJ2-5	CASGLTAGKGETQYF	TGTGCTAGTGGTTTGACGGCGGGTAAAGGGGAGACCCAGTACTTC
.	.	TRBV6-5	14	TRBJ1-4	CASKLRQGGEKLFF	TGTGCCAGCAAGTTAAGGCAGGGAGGTGAAAAACTGTTTTTT